This T cell receptor beta chain was recovered during a study of shared clonotypes between healthy human individuals. The assay was immunoSEQ multiplex PCR, and TCRdb's table has in-frame clones only and misses some. The table records roughly 500,000 clones, about four fifths of them present only once. The V gene's germline CDR1 is SGHNT and CDR2 YYREEE (reference sequence). The CDR3 length is 13 residues. Sequencing was done on a sample of PBMCs. The origin of this receptor is a woman between 40 and 50 years old in good health. Some clones in this sample may be carry-over from other donors' samples. The chain links TRBV5-4 to TRBJ2-5; D gene unclear. The closer fit of TRBJ2-7 to the DNA end suggests the J call may be wrong. CDR3 loop: CASSLGVDYEQYF. The CDR3 DNA follows: TGTGCCAGCAGCTTGGGGGTGGACTACGAGCAGTACTTC.